A selection of T cell receptor beta chains follows, all from one sample in a study of beta chain features in type 1 diabetes. Here immunoSEQ multiplex PCR was the method, and the copy in TCRdb shows in-frame clones only, minus some. This repertoire shows roughly 280,000 clones, 24% found once; its top ten account for roughly 0.013%. Sequences were obtained from naive CD4+ T cells from blood. Receptor source: a woman younger than 45 with type 1 diabetes. CDR3s include the opening cysteine and the closing phenylalanine or tryptophan. Fields, in order: V gene, D gene, J gene, clone size, CDR3 protein, CDR3 DNA. The D gene is left open where the match is weak. Some rows have no size entry. The others give once, few or many, or a class for an expanded clone.

v_gene: TRBV28; d_gene: TRBD1; j_gene: TRBJ2-5; abundance: -; CDR3aa: CASTGGYTRETQYF; CDR3nt: TGTGCATCGACAGGGGGGTACACAAGGGAGACCCAGTACTTC
v_gene: TRBV30; d_gene: TRBD2; j_gene: TRBJ2-3; abundance: -; CDR3aa: CAWSIRRTSGSADTQYF; CDR3nt: TGTGCCTGGAGTATACGACGGACTAGCGGGAGTGCAGATACGCAGTATTTT
v_gene: TRBV19; d_gene: -; j_gene: TRBJ2-5; abundance: -; CDR3aa: CASSTLGTPTEETQYF; CDR3nt: TGTGCCAGTAGTACCCTCGGGACACCGACCGAAGAGACCCAGTACTTC
v_gene: TRBV9; d_gene: -; j_gene: TRBJ1-2; abundance: few; CDR3aa: CASSSDRFGPALGLSGGYTF; CDR3nt: TGTGCCAGCAGCTCTGACAGGTTTGGCCCCGCTCTGGGACTATCGGGCGGCTACACCTTC
v_gene: TRBV7-9; d_gene: -; j_gene: TRBJ1-1; abundance: -; CDR3aa: CASSLDGGHTEAFF; CDR3nt: TGTGCCAGCAGCTTAGATGGGGGCCACACTGAAGCTTTCTTT
v_gene: TRBV29-1; d_gene: TRBD2; j_gene: TRBJ2-7; abundance: -; CDR3aa: CSVESSSGRVYEQYF; CDR3nt: TGCAGCGTTGAATCGTCCAGCGGGAGGGTCTACGAGCAGTACTTC
v_gene: TRBV30; d_gene: -; j_gene: TRBJ2-6; abundance: -; CDR3aa: CAWTGGANVLTF; CDR3nt: TGTGCCTGGACGGGTGGGGCCAACGTCCTGACTTTC
v_gene: TRBV30; d_gene: -; j_gene: TRBJ2-2; abundance: few; CDR3aa: CAWRQGGTGELFF; CDR3nt: TGTGCCTGGAGACAGGGTGGGACCGGGGAGCTGTTTTTT
v_gene: TRBV6-1; d_gene: -; j_gene: TRBJ1-1; abundance: -; CDR3aa: CASSEGPGAGAFF; CDR3nt: TGTGCCAGCAGTGAAGGCCCAGGGGCAGGAGCTTTCTTT
v_gene: TRBV5-1; d_gene: TRBD1; j_gene: TRBJ1-2; abundance: -; CDR3aa: CASSSTGDYGYTF; CDR3nt: TGCGCCAGCAGCTCGACAGGGGACTATGGCTACACCTTC
v_gene: TRBV6-1; d_gene: -; j_gene: TRBJ1-1; abundance: few; CDR3aa: CASKRGGQGDTEAFF; CDR3nt: TGTGCCAGCAAAAGGGGGGGACAAGGGGACACTGAAGCTTTCTTT
v_gene: TRBV4-1; d_gene: -; j_gene: TRBJ1-1; abundance: few; CDR3aa: CASSQDPGVAEAFF; CDR3nt: TGCGCCAGCAGCCAAGATCCGGGTGTCGCTGAAGCTTTCTTT
v_gene: TRBV9; d_gene: -; j_gene: TRBJ2-5; abundance: -; CDR3aa: CASSVTGIETQYF; CDR3nt: TGTGCCAGCAGCGTAACCGGGATAGAGACCCAGTACTTC
v_gene: TRBV30; d_gene: -; j_gene: TRBJ1-5; abundance: -; CDR3aa: CAWSDSNSNQPQHF; CDR3nt: TGTGCCTGGAGCGACAGTAATAGCAATCAGCCCCAGCATTTT
v_gene: TRBV28; d_gene: -; j_gene: TRBJ2-7; abundance: -; CDR3aa: CASSLLSSGYYEQYF; CDR3nt: TGTGCCAGCAGTTTATTGTCCTCAGGCTACTACGAGCAGTACTTC
v_gene: TRBV4-2; d_gene: TRBD2; j_gene: TRBJ2-7; abundance: -; CDR3aa: CASSRTSGSPYEQYF; CDR3nt: TGTGCCAGCAGCCGAACTAGCGGGAGCCCCTACGAGCAGTACTTC
v_gene: TRBV9; d_gene: -; j_gene: TRBJ2-2; abundance: -; CDR3aa: CASSAGAGFANTGELFF; CDR3nt: TGTGCCAGCAGCGCTGGGGCAGGGTTCGCGAACACCGGGGAGCTGTTTTTT
v_gene: TRBV5-1; d_gene: -; j_gene: TRBJ2-5; abundance: -; CDR3aa: CASSPTTMETQYF; CDR3nt: TGCGCCAGCAGCCCCACAACAATGGAGACCCAGTACTTC
v_gene: TRBV7-3; d_gene: TRBD2; j_gene: TRBJ2-7; abundance: few; CDR3aa: CASSPSGRRYEQYF; CDR3nt: TGTGCCAGCAGTCCCAGCGGGAGGAGGTACGAGCAGTACTTC
v_gene: TRBV6-5; d_gene: -; j_gene: TRBJ2-7; abundance: few; CDR3aa: CASSSPNTYEQYF; CDR3nt: TGTGCCAGCAGTTCCCCGAACACCTACGAGCAGTACTTC
v_gene: TRBV4-1; d_gene: -; j_gene: TRBJ2-1; abundance: -; CDR3aa: CASSQGLLARYNEQFF; CDR3nt: TGCGCCAGCAGCCAAGGGCTCCTAGCGCGATACAATGAGCAGTTCTTC
v_gene: TRBV7-3; d_gene: -; j_gene: TRBJ1-2; abundance: -; CDR3aa: CASSSGQMDGYGYTF; CDR3nt: TGTGCCAGCAGCTCAGGACAGATGGATGGGTATGGCTACACCTTC
v_gene: TRBV5-1; d_gene: TRBD2; j_gene: TRBJ2-3; abundance: -; CDR3aa: CASSLGLAESTDTQYF; CDR3nt: TGCGCCAGCAGCTTAGGACTAGCGGAAAGCACAGATACGCAGTATTTT
v_gene: TRBV6-5; d_gene: -; j_gene: TRBJ2-1; abundance: -; CDR3aa: CASSGQGPYNEQFF; CDR3nt: TGTGCCAGCAGTGGGCAGGGGCCCTACAATGAGCAGTTCTTC
v_gene: TRBV29-1; d_gene: TRBD1; j_gene: TRBJ1-2; abundance: -; CDR3aa: CSGGTVYGYTF; CDR3nt: TGCAGCGGTGGGACAGTCTATGGCTACACCTTC
v_gene: TRBV29-1; d_gene: -; j_gene: TRBJ1-1; abundance: -; CDR3aa: CSVGGGFMNTEAFF; CDR3nt: TGCAGCGTTGGGGGGGGATTCATGAACACTGAAGCTTTCTTT
v_gene: TRBV7-9; d_gene: TRBD2; j_gene: TRBJ2-4; abundance: few; CDR3aa: CASSPRLAGVNIQYF; CDR3nt: TGTGCCAGCAGCCCCCGACTAGCGGGAGTGAACATTCAGTACTTC
v_gene: TRBV7-9; d_gene: -; j_gene: TRBJ1-2; abundance: -; CDR3aa: CASSSDSNYGYTF; CDR3nt: TGTGCCAGCAGCTCGGACAGCAACTATGGCTACACCTTC
v_gene: TRBV7-3; d_gene: TRBD2; j_gene: TRBJ2-2; abundance: few; CDR3aa: CASSLVASGPGELFF; CDR3nt: TGTGCCAGCAGCTTAGTAGCTAGCGGGCCCGGGGAGCTGTTTTTT